What follows are 25 T cell receptor beta chains derived from one specimen sequenced in a study of glioma-infiltrating T cells after dendritic cell vaccination. Time point of the sample: after dendritic cell vaccination, including at tumor progression/relapse. The repertoire was sequenced with immunoSEQ multiplex PCR; TCRdb's copy has only in-frame clones and lacks some. In the table there are 70,000 to 90,000 clones, roughly four fifths of which are singletons. This material consisted of blood, taken after dendritic cell vaccination. The origin of the receptors is a human donor with glioblastoma.

The J gene is TRBJ1-2, the V gene TRBV9, with D perhaps TRBD1 (6 bases). The CDR3 is 12 amino acids. Germline CDR1 SGDLS, CDR2 YYNGEE. With 4 bases removed from V and 8 bases from J, the gap between germline ends came to 12 bases. The CDR3 bases are TGTGCCAGCAGCTACACAGGGAACGGCTACACCTTC. Translating gives CASSYTGNGYTF. The full variable domain, completed using reference TRBV9 and TRBJ1-2, is DSGVTQTPKHLITATGQRVTLRCSPRSGDLSVYWYQQSLDQGLQFLIQYYNGEERAKGNILERFSAQQFPDLHSELNLSSLELGDSALYFCASSYTGNGYTFGSGTRLTVV.

The chain links TRBV5-1 to TRBJ2-7, with unresolved D. CDR1 is SGHRS and CDR2 is YFSETQ in the germline V gene. With 4 bases removed from V and 2 bases from J, the gap between germline ends came to 10 bases. This CDR3 comprises 13 residues. The CDR3 reads CASSVGQTYEQYF. The CDR3 nucleotides are TGCGCCAGCAGCGTGGGTCAGACCTACGAGCAGTACTTC.

The chain couples TRBV6-6 to TRBJ2-1; D not certain. Between the trimmed V and J ends, which lost 6 bases and 0 bases, there was a span of 12 bases. The germline gives CDR1 MNHNY, CDR2 SVGAGI (reference sequence). CDR3 length: 15 residues. The CDR3 DNA follows: TGTGCCAGCAGACTCCTTTTGAGCTCCTACAATGAGCAGTTCTTC. Its protein is CASRLLLSSYNEQFF.

V usage is TRBV19 and J usage is TRBJ2-5; D remains unclear. Between the trimmed V and J ends, which lost 4 bases and 2 bases, there was a span of 11 bases. CDR1 is LNHDA and CDR2 is SQIVND in the germline V gene (reference sequence). The CDR3 loop spans 14 amino acids. The CDR3 region is CASSNVATQETQYF. CDR3 DNA sequence: TGTGCCAGTAGTAATGTTGCCACACAAGAGACCCAGTACTTC.

This clone has a single count. The chain carries TRBV6-5 and TRBJ2-5, with TRBD1 identical over 8 bases. The germline V gene encodes CDR1 MNHEY and CDR2 SVGAGI. The CDR3 has 13 amino acids. The V segment lost 6 bases and the J segment 5 bases; nucleotides outside the gene matches: 5. CDR3 bases: TGTGCCAGCAGACGGACAGGGAGGGAGACCCAGTACTTC. Translating it yields CASRRTGRETQYF.

V gene TRBV23-1 combines with J gene TRBJ1-6; 8 nucleotides align to TRBD1. TRBV23-1 is an ORF for which the function is uncertain. The CDR3 contains 18 residues. V lost 0 bases, J lost 8 bases, and 12 bases stayed unmatched. CDR3 protein: CASSQSGQEEYLDSPLHF. CDR3 nucleotides: TGCGCCAGCAGTCAATCGGGACAGGAGGAGTACCTGGATTCACCCCTCCACTTT.

CDR3 nucleotide sequence: TGTGCCAGCAGTTACGATAGTAGCCGCTATAATTCACCCCTCCACTTT. The encoded protein is CASSYDSSRYNSPLHF. The chain links TRBV6-6 to TRBJ1-6, with no clear D. The length of the CDR3 is 16 residues. Germline CDR1 MNHNY, CDR2 SVGAGI (reference sequence). The V end was cut by 2 bases, the J end by 3 bases, with 11 bases between.

The chain employs TRBV12-5 and TRBJ2-5; D is uncertain. CDR3 length equals 15 residues. In germline, CDR1 is LGHNT, CDR2 FRNRAP. Trimming shortened V by 0 bases and J by 3 bases, and 11 bases separated the two germline ends. CDR3 region: CASGLVVGGKETQYF. The CDR3 DNA follows: TGTGCTAGTGGTTTGGTAGTTGGCGGAAAAGAGACCCAGTACTTC.

The rearrangement links TRBV7-7 to TRBJ2-1, with 12 bases aligning to TRBD2. Germline trimming cut 5 bases from V and 10 bases from J; bases unmatched to any gene: 6. Germline CDR1 is SSHAT and CDR2 is FNYEAQ (reference sequence). CDR3 size: 14 residues. The CDR3 region is CASSLTSGGQEQFF. The CDR3, as DNA: TGTGCCAGCAGCCTGACTAGCGGGGGTCAGGAGCAGTTCTTC.

The chain has TRBV7-3 and TRBJ2-7; 9 bases fit TRBD2. The CDR3 is 16 amino acids. Trimming took 5 bases from V and 5 from J; bases not matched to a gene: 13. Per the germline V gene, CDR1 is SGHTA and CDR2 is FQGTGA. The CDR3 loop is CASSLRPGLANNEQYF. DNA for the CDR3: TGTGCCAGCAGCCTCCGACCAGGACTAGCGAACAACGAGCAGTACTTC. Supplemented by reference TRBV7-3 and TRBJ2-7, the full variable domain reads GAGVSQTPSNKVTEKGKYVELRCDPISGHTALYWYRQSLGQGPEFLIYFQGTGAADDSGLPNDRFFAVRPEGSVSTLKIQRTERGDSAVYLCASSLRPGLANNEQYFGPGTRLTVT.

The chain employs TRBV13 and TRBJ2-7; a possible D gene is TRBD2 (5 bases). Germline V gene lookup returns CDR1 PRHDT and CDR2 FYEKMQ (reference sequence). This CDR3 comprises 13 residues. The V and J ends lost 7 bases and 5 bases respectively, with 15 bases between them. CDR3 sequence (DNA): TGTGCCAGCACCGCCGGGGAAACAAACGAGCAGTACTTC. It yields the protein CASTAGETNEQYF.

The rearrangement joins TRBV5-1 to TRBJ2-7, with 10 positions matching TRBD2. Trimming took 0 bases from V and 6 from J; bases not matched to a gene: 3. From germline, CDR1 is SGHRS and CDR2 YFSETQ. The length of the CDR3 is 14 residues. Here the CDR3 reads CASSLVAGGREQYF. The CDR3, as DNA: TGCGCCAGCAGCTTGGTAGCGGGAGGCCGCGAGCAGTACTTC.

V is TRBV14 and J is TRBJ1-1; no clear D. The CDR3 is made up of 13 amino acids. Trimming removed 4 bases from V and 1 base from J, with 7 bases in between. CDR1 is SGHDN and CDR2 is FVKESK in the germline V gene. CDR3 sequence: CASSLQENTEAFF. CDR3 DNA: TGTGCCAGCAGCCTACAAGAGAACACTGAAGCTTTCTTT.

The rearrangement uses TRBV6-1 and TRBJ1-5; no clear D. Germline values: CDR1 MNHNS, CDR2 SASEGT. The V end was cut by 1 base, the J end by 4 bases, with 8 bases between. The CDR3 runs to 14 residues. The CDR3 DNA sequence: TGTGCCAGCAGTGAAGGTAGTAAAAATCAGCCCCAGCATTTT. Protein sequence: CASSEGSKNQPQHF.

This sequence joins TRBV5-6 and TRBJ2-7, with D maybe TRBD1 (6 bases). This CDR3 spans 14 amino acids. V was shortened by 6 bases and J by 5 bases, with 18 bases between the two germline ends. The germline V gene encodes CDR1 SGHDT and CDR2 YYEEEE. CDR3 sequence: CASIYREFPHEQYF. The CDR3 DNA reads TGTGCCAGCATATACAGGGAGTTTCCCCACGAGCAGTACTTC. Supplemented by reference TRBV5-6 and TRBJ2-7, the full variable domain reads DAGVTQSPTHLIKTRGQQVTLRCSPKSGHDTVSWYQQALGQGPQFIFQYYEEEERQRGNFPDRFSGHQFPNYSSELNVNALLLGDSALYLCASIYREFPHEQYFGPGTRLTVT.

The chain is built from TRBV6-5 and TRBJ1-2; D possibly corresponds to TRBD1 (6 bases). This CDR3 contains 11 residues. The V gene's germline CDR1 is MNHEY and CDR2 SVGAGI. The V end was cut by 8 bases, the J end by 6 bases, with 10 bases between. The CDR3 spells CASSGTNGYTF. As DNA, the CDR3 is TGTGCCAGCTCCGGGACAAATGGCTACACCTTC.

In DNA, the CDR3 is TGTGCCAGCAGTCTACTAGCGGGGGGCACAGATACGCAGTATTTT. Its protein product is CASSLLAGGTDTQYF. The chain has TRBV2 and TRBJ2-3; 11 nucleotides align to TRBD2. V gave up 5 bases and J gave up 1 base; unmatched junction bases: 2. Per the germline V gene, CDR1 is SNHLY and CDR2 is FYNNEI. This CDR3 is built from 15 residues.

CDR3 coding DNA: TGTGCCAGCTCACCCTTCCCGGGACAGGGGTATGGCTACACCTTC. This gives the protein CASSPFPGQGYGYTF. This chain joins TRBV18 and TRBJ1-2, with 10 nucleotides matching TRBD1. Germline V gives CDR1 KGHSH, CDR2 LQKENI. This CDR3 is built from 15 residues. The ends lost 3 bases at V and 5 bases at J; junction bases unmatched: 6. The full variable domain, in which reference TRBV18 and TRBJ1-2 provide the parts outside the CDR3, is NAGVMQNPRHLVRRRGQEARLRCSPMKGHSHVYWYRQLPEEGLKFMVYLQKENIIDESGMPKERFSAEFPKEGPSILRIQQVVRGDSAAYFCASSPFPGQGYGYTFGSGTRLTVV.

This chain joins TRBV19 and TRBJ1-5; D may be TRBD1 (5 bases). This CDR3 is built from 14 residues. Germline lookup yields CDR1 LNHDA and CDR2 SQIVND (reference sequence). Trimming pared 7 bases from V and 9 bases from J, leaving 19 bases between. The CDR3 bases are TGTGCCAGTAATCAGCAGGGAAGGGTGACGCCCCAGCATTTT. Translating gives CASNQQGRVTPQHF.

This chain links TRBV6-6 with TRBJ2-3; D is possibly TRBD2 (5 bases). Germline CDR1 reads MNHNY; CDR2 reads SVGAGI (reference sequence). V lost 2 bases to trimming and J lost 3 bases, with 15 bases between them. There are 16 residues in the CDR3. CDR3 sequence: CASSYLLAGRTDTQYF. The CDR3 DNA follows: TGTGCCAGCAGTTACCTTCTGGCGGGTAGGACAGATACGCAGTATTTT.

This clone turned up a few times. The chain is built from TRBV2 and TRBJ1-5; the match to TRBD1 covers 7 bases. This CDR3 is built from 15 residues. V shed 6 bases and J 3 bases; nucleotides not matched to a gene: 8. Germline lookup yields CDR1 SNHLY and CDR2 FYNNEI. CDR3 region: CASSPGTVDNQPQHF. The DNA of the CDR3 is TGTGCCAGCAGCCCCGGGACAGTAGACAATCAGCCCCAGCATTTT.

The chain employs TRBV6-4 and TRBJ2-1; TRBD1 is a possible D gene (6 bases). The CDR3 extends over 13 amino acids. V was cut by 5 bases and J by 4 bases, with 9 bases left in between. Germline V gene lookup returns CDR1 MRHNA and CDR2 SNTAGT. CDR3 DNA sequence: TGTGCCAGCAGTTACGGACAGTACAATGAGCAGTTCTTC. Protein: CASSYGQYNEQFF.

This chain joins TRBV9 and TRBJ2-7, with TRBD1 as a possible D gene (6 bases). The germline V gene has CDR1 SGDLS and CDR2 YYNGEE. The length of the CDR3 is 14 residues. V was shortened by 0 bases and J by 3 bases, with 10 bases between the two germline ends. The CDR3 region is CASSVEGENYEQYF. For the CDR3, the DNA is TGTGCCAGCAGCGTAGAGGGGGAAAACTACGAGCAGTACTTC.

This clone was counted a single time. This chain links TRBV18 with TRBJ1-2, with a weak D call TRBD1 (6 bases). V lost 1 base to trimming and J lost 2 bases, with 14 bases between them. Per the germline V gene, CDR1 is KGHSH and CDR2 is LQKENI. The CDR3 loop spans 16 amino acids. DNA for the CDR3: TGTGCCAGCTCACCACTGAGAACAGGGTTGAACTATGGCTACACCTTC. As protein: CASSPLRTGLNYGYTF.

This clone was detected only once. The chain couples TRBV19 to TRBJ2-7, with 12 bases identical to TRBD1. J was trimmed by 6 bases and V by 6 bases; bases with no gene match: 3. Per germline, CDR1 LNHDA and CDR2 SQIVND (reference sequence). The CDR3 spans 13 residues. The CDR3: CASRGQGASEQYF. The CDR3, as DNA: TGTGCCAGTAGGGGACAGGGGGCAAGCGAGCAGTACTTC.